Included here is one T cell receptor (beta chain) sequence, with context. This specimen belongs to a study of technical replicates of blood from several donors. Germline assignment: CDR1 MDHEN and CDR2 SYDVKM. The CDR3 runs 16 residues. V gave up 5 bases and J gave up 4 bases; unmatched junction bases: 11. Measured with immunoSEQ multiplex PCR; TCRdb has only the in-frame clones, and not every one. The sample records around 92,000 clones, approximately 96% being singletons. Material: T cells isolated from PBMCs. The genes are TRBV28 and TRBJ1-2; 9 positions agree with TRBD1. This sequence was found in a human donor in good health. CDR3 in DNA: TGTGCCAGCAGTGGACTTACAGGGGGCGCGGGCTATGGCTACACCTTC. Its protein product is CASSGLTGGAGYGYTF.